This record covers a single T cell receptor (beta chain). No cognate antigen has been identified for it. Qualities for individual bases were not recorded, and no much larger clone is one base off. This specimen belongs to a study of shared clonotypes between healthy human individuals (dated by TCRdb to about 2020). Study-level background: The cohort included a few men and a couple of women between 18 and 49 years of age. For each donor, three plates each were used for CD4 naive and CD4 memory, two plates were used for CD8 naive, and one plate was used for CD8 memory. The study deeply sequenced blood TCR repertoires of about 5 healthy adults to estimate repertoire size and the extent of clonotype sharing between individuals. Libraries were prepared and TCR repertoires were sequenced by different laboratories using diverse techniques, in order to increase sequencing depth and limit assay-specific biases. Between about 0.85 and 9.5 billion PBMCs per donor were obtained by leukapheresis.

Healthy HIV-negative adults with no recently reported acute infections or vaccinations were included as donors. Every donor was a Caucasian adult residing in Nashville, Tennessee, USA. Magnetic negative selection was used to enrich CD4+ T cells, after which naive cells were positively selected on CD45RA and the negative fraction became the memory subset. After blood collection by leukapheresis, PBMCs were isolated using Ficoll-Histopaque density gradient centrifugation and then cryopreserved in the vapor phase of liquid nitrogen. Analytical flow cytometry was used to check the purity and quantity of every magnetically sorted T cell population. Genomic DNA was isolated from every sorted fraction and measured by UV absorbance on a Nanodrop 2000c. The CDR3 numbers 17 residues from cysteine through phenylalanine. Left in the record is the CDR3 DNA by itself, 51 bases read in frame from the first base. Reading the germline V gene gives CDR1 SGHAT and CDR2 FQNNGV. The germline ends are 15 bases apart after V is trimmed by 0 bases and J by 1 base.

General conclusions and limits of the study: Sampling was limited to blood, and TCR repertoires in tissue likely differ from TCR repertoires in blood. Because the study included a small number of donors, the genetic and exposure-history diversity represented was limited. Incomplete sequencing was indicated by rarefaction of sorted-subset datasets, despite the large sequencing depth. Based on pairwise subsampling, the degree of clonotype sharing among donors was expected to be affected by sequencing depth. Naive subsets generally had larger estimated clonotype richness than memory subsets did. When several donors were compared, the shared fraction of clonotypes was around 5% for naive CD4, about 4% for naive CD8, 2.3% for memory CD4, and 0.35% to 0.5% for memory CD8. Clonotypes shared by all four sorted-subset donors showed higher generation probabilities than non-shared clonotypes.

TCR CDR3 regions were amplified from genomic DNA by multiplex PCR using the deep immunoSEQ assay. Genomic DNA extracted from each cell subset was distributed evenly over all wells of several immunoSEQ 96-well plates, and each plate served as one replicate. For sorted subsets, each replicate PCR was loaded with 200 to 250 ng genomic DNA, equivalent to approximately 33,000 T cell genomes. The purified libraries were quantified using a Qubit 3.0 fluorometer, sized with a Bioanalyzer 2100, and then quantified again using the KAPA Library Quantification kit. Every immunoSEQ 96-well plate was sequenced on a separate single-read 150-cycle Illumina NextSeq 550 flow cell. In the original analysis: Because only junctional sequences without quality scores were contained in the immunoSEQ output, filtering matching that applied to full-length reads could not be performed. To assign V/J genes and CDR3, sequences were annotated using PyIR, a Python wrapper for IgBLAST v1.9, with IMGT germline references. Reads were removed for weak V/J assignments (E-value above 1e-6), missing CDR3, stop codons, out-of-frame junctions, or ambiguous translated residues. A V3J clonotype was defined by an identical inferred V gene, J gene, and CDR3 amino acid sequence. Percentage overlap between repertoires was calculated by dividing the number of shared unique clonotypes by the size of the smaller repertoire. Repertoire richness was assessed with RTK rarefaction, the Chao1 estimator, and Recon v2.1 estimates of unobserved clonotypes. OLGA was used to compute generation probabilities for all TCRbeta clonotypes that the gDNA method yielded from four donors. TCRdb holds this immuneACCESS table with in-frame rearrangements only. Some clones are missing; in checked studies, unresolved V genes explain under half, and the rest has no known cause. Clone size and V and J calls were adopted from that table, with D and trimming inferred from the DNA. This sample lists 950,000 to 1,300,000 clones; about three quarters were detected once. The ten largest clones represent 1.4% of the sample.

The source is a man aged 18-30 years in good health. Sequencing input: memory CD4+ T cells sorted from blood. The cell subset or site label, read with the paper, signifies: CD45RA-negative fraction. The chain is made from TRBV11-2 and TRBJ2-5; TRBD1 is possibly the D segment (5 matching bases). The CDR3 protein sequence reads: CASSLDQGIGFQETQYF. The DNA is TGTGCCAGCAGCTTAGATCAGGGAATAGGGTTCCAAGAGACCCAGTACTTC. The entire variable domain, with the stretches around the CDR3 drawn from the reference TRBV11-2 and TRBJ2-5 proteins, is EAGVAQSPRYKIIEKRQSVAFWCNPISGHATLYWYQQILGQGPKLLIQFQNNGVVDDSQLPKDRFSAERLKGVDSTLKIQPAKLEDSAVYLCASSLDQGIGFQETQYFGPGTRLLVL.